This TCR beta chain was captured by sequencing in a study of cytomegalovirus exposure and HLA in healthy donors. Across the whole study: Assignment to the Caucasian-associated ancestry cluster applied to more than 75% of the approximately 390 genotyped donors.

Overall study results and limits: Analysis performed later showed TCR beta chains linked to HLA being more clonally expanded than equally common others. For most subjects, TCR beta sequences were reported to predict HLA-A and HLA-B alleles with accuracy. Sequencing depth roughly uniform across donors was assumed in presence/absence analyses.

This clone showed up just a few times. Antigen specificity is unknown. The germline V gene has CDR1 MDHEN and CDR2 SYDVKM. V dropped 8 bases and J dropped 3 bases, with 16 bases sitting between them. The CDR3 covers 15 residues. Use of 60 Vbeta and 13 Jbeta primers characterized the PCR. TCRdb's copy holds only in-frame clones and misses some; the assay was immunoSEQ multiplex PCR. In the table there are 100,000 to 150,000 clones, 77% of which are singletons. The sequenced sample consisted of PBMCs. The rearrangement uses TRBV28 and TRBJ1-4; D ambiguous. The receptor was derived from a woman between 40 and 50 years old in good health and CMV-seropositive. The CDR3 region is CASRTRGLANEKLFF. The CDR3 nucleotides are TGTGCCAGCCGAACGAGAGGGCTCGCTAATGAAAAACTGTTTTTT.